A single sample is the source of the 21 T cell receptor beta chains below, sequenced in a study of blood T cells in healthy people across ages. The use of a sample-barcoded 5' primer and a J-beta primer mix characterized a second PCR of roughly 6 to 11 cycles. TCRdb analysed the 5' RACE reads with MiXCR anew, one entry per CDR3 protein. The sample includes about 570,000 distinct CDR3 sequences, about 25% of them seen just once. Sequenced material: blood. The receptors shown here come from a woman aged 70-85 years in good health.

This clonotype was seen a handful of times. The chain carries TRBV20-1 and TRBJ1-2; D remains unclear. The germline V gene has CDR1 DFQATT and CDR2 SNEGSKA (reference sequence). Trimming shortened V by 6 bases and J by 7 bases, and 18 bases separated the two germline ends. This CDR3 comprises 13 residues. CDR3 sequence reads: CSAQRPALGGYTF. In DNA, the CDR3 is TGCAGTGCCCAGAGACCAGCCTTAGGTGGCTACACCTTC.

The genes are TRBV4-3 and TRBJ2-1; TRBD2 agrees at 8 bases. CDR1 and CDR2 from the germline V gene are LGHNA and YSLEER. The length of the CDR3 is 15 residues. Trimming cost V 4 bases and J 7 bases; bases outside gene matches: 9. CDR3: CASSPIPGLGNEQFF. The CDR3, as DNA: TGCGCCAGCAGCCCAATACCGGGACTAGGGAATGAGCAGTTCTTC.

The rearrangement joins TRBV25-1 to TRBJ2-3, with D possibly matching TRBD1 (6 bases). In germline, CDR1 is MGHDK, CDR2 SYGVNS. The CDR3 runs to 15 residues. V shed 7 bases and J shed 4 bases, with 18 bases lying between them. The CDR3 nucleotides are TGTGCCAGCATTAACACAGGGATTAGGGCAGATACGCAGTATTTT. Translating gives CASINTGIRADTQYF.

In this sample, this clonotype turned up a few times. The CDR3 DNA follows: TGTGCCAGCACCACGGGACAGAATAGCAATCAGCCCCAGCATTTT. It encodes CASTTGQNSNQPQHF. The chain employs TRBV6-1 and TRBJ1-5, with 7 bases aligning to TRBD1. Germline CDR1 is MNHNS and CDR2 is SASEGT. Losses at the gene ends were 7 bases for V and 0 bases for J; bases not matched to a gene: 6. The CDR3 is 15 residues long.

There are a few counts of this clonotype. The chain carries TRBV29-1 and TRBJ2-1, with D unresolved. The CDR3 covers 10 residues. The V gene lost 6 bases and the J gene lost 5 bases, with 5 bases spanning the gap. Germline V lookup: CDR1 SQVTM, CDR2 ANQGSEA. CDR3 DNA sequence: TGCAGCGTCCTAAACAATGAGCAGTTCTTC. Protein product: CSVLNNEQFF.

This chain links TRBV4-3 with TRBJ2-6; D uncertain. This CDR3 is 16 amino acids long. Germline CDR1 is LGHNA and CDR2 is YSLEER. Trimming took off 0 bases at V and 2 bases at J, with 8 bases between the two ends. The CDR3: CASSQELTAGANVLTF. The DNA of the CDR3 is TGCGCCAGCAGCCAAGAGTTAACAGCTGGGGCCAACGTCCTGACTTTC.

This clonotype was counted once. V usage is TRBV7-2 and J usage is TRBJ2-5; D might be TRBD2 (5 bases). The CDR3 sequence is 12 residues long. Trimming removed 8 bases from V and 1 base from J, with 8 bases in between. The germline V gene encodes CDR1 SGHTA and CDR2 FQGNSA. The CDR3 here is CASGGRQETQYF. The DNA for the CDR3 is TGTGCCAGCGGAGGCCGCCAAGAGACCCAGTACTTC.

V and J are TRBV5-1 and TRBJ1-1; D may be TRBD1 (6 bases). Trimming shortened V by 5 bases and J by 1 base, and 15 bases separated the two germline ends. The CDR3 consists of 15 residues. Per germline, CDR1 SGHRS and CDR2 YFSETQ. The chain's CDR3 is CASRITGTQNTEAFF. CDR3 in DNA: TGCGCCAGCAGAATAACCGGGACACAGAACACTGAAGCTTTCTTT.

This clonotype was seen once. Sequence at one end of the junction differs from germline and may be a read error. V is TRBV2 and J is TRBJ1-1, with D possibly being TRBD1 (5 bases). CDR3 length: 11 residues. Germline V gene sequence: CDR1 SNHLY, CDR2 FYNNEI. This chain's CDR3 is CASREGRGAFF. DNA for the CDR3: TGTGCCAGCAGGGAAGGGAGGGGAGCTTTCTTT. Complete variable domain (other parts from reference TRBV2 and TRBJ1-1): EPEVTQTPSHQVTQMGQEVILRCVPISNHLYFYWYRQILGQKVEFLVSFYNNEISEKSEIFDDQFSVERPDGSNFTLKIRSTKLEDSAMYFCASREGRGAFFGQGTRLTVV.

This clonotype was observed a few times. The chain is built from TRBV10-3 and TRBJ2-6; D is possibly TRBD1 (6 bases). V was cut by 5 bases and J by 0 bases, with 14 bases left in between. The CDR3 runs to 17 residues. Germline V CDR1 and CDR2: ENHRY, SYGVKD. The CDR3 region is CAISPDRPSSGANVLTF. In DNA, the CDR3 is TGTGCCATCAGTCCCGACAGGCCCTCCTCTGGGGCCAACGTCCTGACTTTC.

This clonotype showed up just a few times. The rearrangement uses TRBV20-1 and TRBJ1-6; possibly TRBD1 for D (5 bases). The germline V gene has CDR1 DFQATT and CDR2 SNEGSKA (reference sequence). This CDR3 has 14 residues. The V gene lost 5 bases and the J gene lost 1 base, with 9 bases spanning the gap. CDR3 bases: TGCAGTGCTGCCAGGGATTCCTATAATTCACCCCTCCACTTT. Its protein product is CSAARDSYNSPLHF.

The sample holds a few counts of this clonotype. The rearrangement joins TRBV12-5 to TRBJ2-2; a weak D match, TRBD1 (6 bases). The V end was cut by 7 bases, the J end by 6 bases, with 15 bases between. The CDR3 sequence is 14 residues long. Germline CDR1 LGHNT, CDR2 FRNRAP. This chain's CDR3 is CASAGESGAGELFF. DNA for the CDR3: TGTGCTAGTGCAGGGGAGAGTGGCGCCGGGGAGCTGTTTTTT.

This clonotype was seen a handful of times. The chain combines TRBV20-1 with TRBJ1-4; no firm D call. V lost 3 bases to trimming and J lost 8 bases, with 13 bases between them. The CDR3 sequence is 13 residues long. Germline V gives CDR1 DFQATT, CDR2 SNEGSKA (reference sequence). CDR3 protein: CSARKGGGEKLFF. The CDR3 DNA is TGCAGTGCTAGGAAAGGAGGTGGGGAAAAACTGTTTTTT.

This clonotype came up a few times. V and J are TRBV20-1 and TRBJ2-3; D gene ambiguous. The CDR3 is 13 amino acids. The V end was cut by 6 bases, the J end by 2 bases, with 12 bases between. Germline CDR1 DFQATT, CDR2 SNEGSKA (reference sequence). CDR3 sequence: CSAGGGFTDTQYF. CDR3 nucleotides: TGCAGTGCGGGCGGCGGATTCACAGATACGCAGTATTTT.

There are a few counts of this clonotype. The CDR3: CASRMAGGPDNEQFF. Written as DNA, the CDR3 is TGTGCCAGCCGTATGGCGGGGGGGCCGGACAATGAGCAGTTCTTC. The J gene is TRBJ2-5, the V gene TRBV7-3; 9 bases align to TRBD2. The J call may not be correct, given that the DNA end is closer to TRBJ2-1. Germline CDR1 and CDR2: SGHTA and FQGTGA. The CDR3 length is 15 residues.

This clonotype has just a few counts. The genes are TRBV4-3 and TRBJ2-5; 7 bases match TRBD2. Germline lookup yields CDR1 LGHNA and CDR2 YSLEER. With V trimmed by 4 bases and J by 5 bases, 7 bases remained unmatched. The CDR3 runs 14 residues. The CDR3 here is CASSLDSGRETQYF. The DNA of the CDR3 is TGCGCCAGCAGCCTTGATAGCGGGCGGGAGACCCAGTACTTC.

The chain uses TRBV20-1 and TRBJ2-5; TRBD1 agrees at 9 bases. The DNA end favors TRBJ2-7, so the J call may be wrong. Germline V CDR1 and CDR2: DFQATT, SNEGSKA (reference sequence). The length of the CDR3 is 13 residues. CDR3: CSAEDRGPYEQYF. The CDR3 bases are TGCAGTGCCGAGGACAGGGGACCCTACGAGCAGTACTTC.

This clonotype was counted between two and nine times. The gene calls are TRBV27 and TRBJ2-4; D is uncertain. There are 14 residues in the CDR3. Germline V lookup: CDR1 MNHEY, CDR2 SMNVEV (reference sequence). Trimming pared 6 bases from V and 5 bases from J, leaving 14 bases between. CDR3 sequence reads: CASSLLRSQNIQYF. DNA of the CDR3: TGTGCCAGCAGCTTGTTGCGTTCCCAAAACATTCAGTACTTC.

Points on this clonotype: Its ends do not fully match the called genes, so a read error is possible. The gene calls are TRBV4-3 and TRBJ2-7, with unresolved D. Germline CDR1 and CDR2: LGHNA and YSLEER. There are 16 residues in the CDR3. The CDR3 coding sequence is TGCGCCAGCAGCCAAGATGAGACCGGGCCATCCTATGAGCAGTACTTC. Protein product: CASSQDETGPSYEQYF.

This clonotype appeared a few times. The DNA for the CDR3 is TGTGCCAGCAGCCGGGGAAGCGGGGGGGCACCGGAGACCCAGTACTTC. Amino acids: CASSRGSGGAPETQYF. The chain links TRBV7-2 to TRBJ2-5, with 10 nucleotides matching TRBD2. The V gene end was trimmed by 5 bases and the J gene end by 5 bases; junction bases not matched to a gene: 11. Germline CDR1 and CDR2: SGHTA and FQGNSA. The CDR3 runs 16 residues.

This chain connects TRBV4-1 to TRBJ1-5, with 7 nucleotides matching TRBD1. Germline values: CDR1 MGHRA, CDR2 YSYEKL. This CDR3 is 19 amino acids long. Unmatched junction bases numbered 13, after V lost 0 bases and J lost 2 bases. This CDR3 is CASSQEEGATIVGNQPQHF. The CDR3, as DNA: TGCGCCAGCAGCCAAGAAGAGGGGGCAACTATAGTGGGCAATCAGCCCCAGCATTTT.